This T cell receptor (beta chain) was obtained from a study of shared clonotypes between healthy human individuals. Measured with immunoSEQ multiplex PCR; TCRdb has only the in-frame clones, and not every one. The top ten hold 1.2% of the sample, which has about 2 million clones, roughly 94% seen once. This CDR3 has 14 amino acids. Germline V gene lookup returns CDR1 LGHNA and CDR2 YSLEER. With 1 base clipped from V and 6 bases from J, the junction kept 6 bases outside the gene matches. Naive CD8 cells lacked CD45RO, underwent positive selection for CCR7 and left out terminally differentiated effector memory CD45RA+ cells.

The chain employs TRBV4-3 and TRBJ2-7, with 7 positions matching TRBD1. The receptor's source is a man between 18 and 29 years old in good health. Sequencing input: naive CD8+ T cells sorted from blood. For the CDR3, the DNA is TGCGCCAGCAGCCAAGGGACAGGTCCCTCCGAGCAGTACTTC. Protein: CASSQGTGPSEQYF.